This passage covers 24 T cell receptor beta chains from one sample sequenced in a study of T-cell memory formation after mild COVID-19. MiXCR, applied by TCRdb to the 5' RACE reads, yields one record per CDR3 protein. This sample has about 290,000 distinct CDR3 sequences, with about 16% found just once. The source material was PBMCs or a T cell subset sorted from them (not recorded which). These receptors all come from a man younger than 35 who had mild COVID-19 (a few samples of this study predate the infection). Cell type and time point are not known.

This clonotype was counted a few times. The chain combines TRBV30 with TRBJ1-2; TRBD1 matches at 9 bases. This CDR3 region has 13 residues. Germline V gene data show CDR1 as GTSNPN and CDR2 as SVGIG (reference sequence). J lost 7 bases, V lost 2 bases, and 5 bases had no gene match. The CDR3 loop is CAWSPRTGVGYTF. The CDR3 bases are TGTGCCTGGAGTCCCCGGACAGGGGTTGGCTACACCTTC.

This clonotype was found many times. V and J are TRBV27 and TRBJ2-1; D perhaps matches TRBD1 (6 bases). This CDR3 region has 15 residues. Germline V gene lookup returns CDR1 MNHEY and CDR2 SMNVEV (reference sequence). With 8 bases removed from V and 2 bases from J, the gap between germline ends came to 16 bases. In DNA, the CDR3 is TGTGCCAGCGCGCTACAGGGACGGGCCTACAATGAGCAGTTCTTC. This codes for CASALQGRAYNEQFF.

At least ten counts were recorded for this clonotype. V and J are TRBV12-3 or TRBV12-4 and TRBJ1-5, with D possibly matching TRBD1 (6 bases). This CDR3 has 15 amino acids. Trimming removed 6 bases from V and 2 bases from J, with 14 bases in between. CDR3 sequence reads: CASSPPGAGNQPQHF. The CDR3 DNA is TGTGCCAGCAGCCCCCCGGGGGCAGGCAATCAGCCCCAGCATTTT.

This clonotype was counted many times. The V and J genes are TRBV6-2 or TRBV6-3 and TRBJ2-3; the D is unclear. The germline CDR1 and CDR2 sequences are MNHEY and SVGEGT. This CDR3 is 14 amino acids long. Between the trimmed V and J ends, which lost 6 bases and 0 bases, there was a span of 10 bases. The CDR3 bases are TGTGCCAGCAGCCTTGACGCTAGCACAGATACGCAGTATTTT. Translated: CASSLDASTDTQYF.

CDR3 nucleotide sequence: TGTGCCAGCAGCTTAGGGACAGGGTCAGGAGAGCAGTACGTC. Its protein product is CASSLGTGSGEQYV. The genes are TRBV7-9 and TRBJ2-7, with 8 bases matching TRBD1. This CDR3 spans 14 amino acids. The V gene's germline CDR1 is SEHNR and CDR2 FQNEAQ (reference sequence). Unmatched junction bases numbered 6, after V lost 1 base and J lost 7 bases.

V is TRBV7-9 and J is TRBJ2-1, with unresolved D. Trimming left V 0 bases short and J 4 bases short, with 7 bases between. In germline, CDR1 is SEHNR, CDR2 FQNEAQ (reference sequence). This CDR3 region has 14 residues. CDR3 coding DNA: TGTGCCAGCAGCTTAGCGCGGATTTACAATGAGCAGTTCTTC. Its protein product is CASSLARIYNEQFF.

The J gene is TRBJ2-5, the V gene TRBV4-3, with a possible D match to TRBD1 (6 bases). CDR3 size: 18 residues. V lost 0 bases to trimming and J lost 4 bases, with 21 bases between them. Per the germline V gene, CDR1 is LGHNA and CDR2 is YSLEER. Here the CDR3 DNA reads TGCGCCAGCAGCCAAGACCCGAGGCTGGGGGCCAGGCGAGAGACCCAGTACTTC. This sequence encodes CASSQDPRLGARRETQYF.

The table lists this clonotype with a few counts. The CDR3 DNA is TGTGCCACCAGCAGAGACGGAGGTGGAACTGAAGCTTTCTTT. Translation gives CATSRDGGGTEAFF. The chain carries TRBV15 and TRBJ1-1; D is unresolved. This CDR3 spans 14 amino acids. Germline V gives CDR1 LNHNV, CDR2 YYDKDF (reference sequence). The germline V and J ends were trimmed by 0 bases and 5 bases, with 10 bases remaining between them.

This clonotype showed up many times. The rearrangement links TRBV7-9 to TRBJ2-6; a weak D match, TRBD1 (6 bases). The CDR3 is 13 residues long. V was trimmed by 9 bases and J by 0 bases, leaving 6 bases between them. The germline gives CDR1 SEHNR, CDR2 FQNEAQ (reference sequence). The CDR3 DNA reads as TGTGCCAGACAGGGCTCTGGGGCCAACGTCCTGACTTTC. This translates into CARQGSGANVLTF.

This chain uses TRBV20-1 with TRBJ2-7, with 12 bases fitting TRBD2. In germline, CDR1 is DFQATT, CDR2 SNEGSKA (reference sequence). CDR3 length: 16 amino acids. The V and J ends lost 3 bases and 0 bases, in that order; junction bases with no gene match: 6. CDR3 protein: CSARHGTSGFSYEQYF. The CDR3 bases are TGCAGTGCTAGGCACGGGACTAGCGGGTTCTCCTACGAGCAGTACTTC.

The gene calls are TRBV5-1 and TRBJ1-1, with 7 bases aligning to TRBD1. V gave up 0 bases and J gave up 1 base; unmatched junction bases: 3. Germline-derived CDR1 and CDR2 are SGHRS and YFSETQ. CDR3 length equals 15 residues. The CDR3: CASSLDPGGNTEAFF. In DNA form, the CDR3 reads TGCGCCAGCAGCTTGGATCCAGGGGGGAACACTGAAGCTTTCTTT.

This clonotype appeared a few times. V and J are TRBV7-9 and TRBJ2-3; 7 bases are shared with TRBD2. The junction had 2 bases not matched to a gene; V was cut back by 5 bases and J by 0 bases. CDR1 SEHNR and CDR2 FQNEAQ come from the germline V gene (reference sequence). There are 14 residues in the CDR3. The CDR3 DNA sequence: TGTGCCAGCAGCGCTAGCGGAAGCACAGATACGCAGTATTTT. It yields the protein CASSASGSTDTQYF.

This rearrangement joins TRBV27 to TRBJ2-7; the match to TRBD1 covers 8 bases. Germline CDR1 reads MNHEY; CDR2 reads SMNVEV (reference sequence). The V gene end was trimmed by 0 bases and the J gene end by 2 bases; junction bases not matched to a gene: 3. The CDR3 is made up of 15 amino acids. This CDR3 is CASSLSRTGPYEQYF. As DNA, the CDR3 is TGTGCCAGCAGTTTATCTAGGACAGGGCCCTACGAGCAGTACTTC.

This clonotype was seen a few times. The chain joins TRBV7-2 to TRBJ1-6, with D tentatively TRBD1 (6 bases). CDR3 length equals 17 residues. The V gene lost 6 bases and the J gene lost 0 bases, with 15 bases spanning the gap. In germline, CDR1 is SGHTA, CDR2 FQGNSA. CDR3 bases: TGTGCCAGCAGACTGACAGGTTTCAGCTCCTATAATTCACCCCTCCACTTT. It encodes CASRLTGFSSYNSPLHF.

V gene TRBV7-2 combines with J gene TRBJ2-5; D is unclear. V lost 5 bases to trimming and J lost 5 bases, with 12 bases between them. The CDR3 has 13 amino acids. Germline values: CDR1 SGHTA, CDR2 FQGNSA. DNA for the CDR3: TGTGCCAGCAGCATTGGGTCGAGGGAGACCCAGTACTTC. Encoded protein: CASSIGSRETQYF. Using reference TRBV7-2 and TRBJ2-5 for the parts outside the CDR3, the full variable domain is GAGVSQSPSNKVTEKGKDVELRCDPISGHTALYWYRQSLGQGLEFLIYFQGNSAPDKSGLPSDRFSAERTGGSVSTLTIQRTQQEDSAVYLCASSIGSRETQYFGPGTRLLVL.

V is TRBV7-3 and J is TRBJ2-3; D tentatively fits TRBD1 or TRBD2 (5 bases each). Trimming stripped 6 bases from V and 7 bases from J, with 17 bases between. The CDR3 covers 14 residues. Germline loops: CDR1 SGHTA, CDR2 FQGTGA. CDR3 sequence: CASSSLGTGNTQYF. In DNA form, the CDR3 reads TGTGCCAGCAGTTCTCTGGGGACGGGGAATACGCAGTATTTT.

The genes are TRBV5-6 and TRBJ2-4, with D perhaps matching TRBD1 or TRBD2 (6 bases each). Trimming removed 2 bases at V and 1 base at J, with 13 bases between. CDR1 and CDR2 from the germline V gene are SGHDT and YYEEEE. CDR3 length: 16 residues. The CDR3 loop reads CASSLRGAFAKNIQYF. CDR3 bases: TGTGCCAGCAGCTTAAGGGGGGCGTTTGCCAAAAACATTCAGTACTTC. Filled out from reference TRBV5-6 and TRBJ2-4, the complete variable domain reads DAGVTQSPTHLIKTRGQQVTLRCSPKSGHDTVSWYQQALGQGPQFIFQYYEEEERQRGNFPDRFSGHQFPNYSSELNVNALLLGDSALYLCASSLRGAFAKNIQYFGAGTRLSVL.

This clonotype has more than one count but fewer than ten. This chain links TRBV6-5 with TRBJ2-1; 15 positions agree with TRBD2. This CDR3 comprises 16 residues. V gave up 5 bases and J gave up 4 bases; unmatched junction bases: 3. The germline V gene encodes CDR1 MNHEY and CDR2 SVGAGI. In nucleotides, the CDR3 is TGTGCCAGCAGTATCGGACTAGCGGGGGGGTACAATGAGCAGTTCTTC. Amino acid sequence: CASSIGLAGGYNEQFF.

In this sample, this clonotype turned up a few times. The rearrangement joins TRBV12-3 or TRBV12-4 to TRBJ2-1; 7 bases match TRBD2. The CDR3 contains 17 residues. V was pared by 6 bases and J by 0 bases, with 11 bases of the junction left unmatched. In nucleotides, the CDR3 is TGTGCCAGCAGAACGGGACTACTTCAAAGCTCCTACAATGAGCAGTTCTTC. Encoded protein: CASRTGLLQSSYNEQFF.

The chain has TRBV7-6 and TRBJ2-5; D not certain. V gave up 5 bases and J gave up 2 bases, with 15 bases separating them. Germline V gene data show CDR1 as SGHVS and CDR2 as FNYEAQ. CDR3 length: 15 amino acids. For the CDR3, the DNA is TGTGCCAGCAGCGCGAACTGGGATTTACAAGAGACCCAGTACTTC. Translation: CASSANWDLQETQYF.

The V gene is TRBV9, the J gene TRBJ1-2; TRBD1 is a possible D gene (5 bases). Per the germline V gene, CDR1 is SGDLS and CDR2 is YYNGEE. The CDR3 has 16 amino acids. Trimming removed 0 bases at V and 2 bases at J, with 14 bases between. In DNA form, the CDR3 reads TGTGCCAGCAGCGTAGAAGATCAGGGCGGAAACTATGGCTACACCTTC. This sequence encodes CASSVEDQGGNYGYTF.

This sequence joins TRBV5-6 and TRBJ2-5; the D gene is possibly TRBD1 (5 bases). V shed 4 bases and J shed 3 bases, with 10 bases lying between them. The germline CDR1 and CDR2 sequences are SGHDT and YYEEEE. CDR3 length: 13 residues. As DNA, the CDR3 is TGTGCCAGCAGCCCAACCAGGGAAGAGACCCAGTACTTC. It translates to CASSPTREETQYF.

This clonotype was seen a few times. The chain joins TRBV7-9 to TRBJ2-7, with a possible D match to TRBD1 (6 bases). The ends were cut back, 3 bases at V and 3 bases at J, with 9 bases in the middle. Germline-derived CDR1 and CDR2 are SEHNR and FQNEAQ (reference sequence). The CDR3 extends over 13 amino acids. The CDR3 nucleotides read TGTGCCAGCAGCTTCGGACAGTTCTACGAGCAGTACGTC. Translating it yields CASSFGQFYEQYV.

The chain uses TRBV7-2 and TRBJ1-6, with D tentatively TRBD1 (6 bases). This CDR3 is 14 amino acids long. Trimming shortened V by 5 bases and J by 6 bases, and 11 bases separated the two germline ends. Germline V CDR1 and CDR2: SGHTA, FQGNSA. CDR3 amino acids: CASSLQGTNSPLHF. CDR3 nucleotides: TGTGCCAGCAGCCTCCAGGGGACTAATTCACCCCTCCACTTT.